The sequence of this T cell receptor (beta chain) was determined in a study of CD8+ T cells in alopecia areata. The treatment was: oral pan-JAK inhibitor, 5-10 mg twice daily. Investigators isolated RNA and reverse transcribed it into cDNA to act as the sequencing template. Produced via immunoSEQ multiplex PCR; TCRdb's table is partial and in-frame only. The data show about 190,000 clones, roughly three fifths seen once. The TCR sequence derives from a human donor with alopecia areata. Here the sequenced sample was CD4+ T cells sorted from blood, taken at week 4, from a patient treated with tofacitinib.

As DNA, the CDR3 is TGTGCCACTCGACTAGCGGGACACAGCACAGATACGCAGTATTTT. Translating gives CATRLAGHSTDTQYF. V and J are TRBV10-3 and TRBJ2-3; 11 bases agree with TRBD2. After removal of 10 bases from V and 0 bases from J, the junction contained 6 bases not matched to a gene. This CDR3 spans 15 amino acids. The germline CDR1 and CDR2 sequences are ENHRY and SYGVKD.